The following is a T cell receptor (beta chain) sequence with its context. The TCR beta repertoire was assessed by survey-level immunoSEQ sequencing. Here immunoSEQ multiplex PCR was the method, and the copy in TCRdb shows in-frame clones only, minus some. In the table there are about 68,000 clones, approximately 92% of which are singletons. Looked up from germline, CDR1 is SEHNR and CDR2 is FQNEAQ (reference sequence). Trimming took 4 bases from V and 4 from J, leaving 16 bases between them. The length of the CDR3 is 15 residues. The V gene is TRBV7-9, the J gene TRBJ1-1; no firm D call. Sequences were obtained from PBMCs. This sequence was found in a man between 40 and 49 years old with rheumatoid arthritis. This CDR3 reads CASSSGNSLSTEAFF. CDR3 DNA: TGTGCCAGCAGCTCGGGGAACAGTCTCAGCACTGAAGCTTTCTTT.